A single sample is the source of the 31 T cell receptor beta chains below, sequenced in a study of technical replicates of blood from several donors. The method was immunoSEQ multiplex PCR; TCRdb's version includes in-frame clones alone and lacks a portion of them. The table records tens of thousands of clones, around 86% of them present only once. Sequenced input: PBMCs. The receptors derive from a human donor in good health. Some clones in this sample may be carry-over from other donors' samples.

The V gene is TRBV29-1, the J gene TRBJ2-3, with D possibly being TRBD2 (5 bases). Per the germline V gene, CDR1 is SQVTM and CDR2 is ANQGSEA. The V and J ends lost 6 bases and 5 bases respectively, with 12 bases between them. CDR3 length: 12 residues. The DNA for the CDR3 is TGCAGCGTCCCGGGATTTATAGATACGCAGTATTTT. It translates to CSVPGFIDTQYF.

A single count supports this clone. CDR3 nucleotide sequence: TGTGCCAGCAGGACTGACAGGTTCTCCTTCGGCTACACCTTC. Its protein is CASRTDRFSFGYTF. The J gene is TRBJ1-2, the V gene TRBV2, with a weak D call TRBD1 (6 bases). The V gene lost 6 bases and the J gene lost 8 bases, with 19 bases spanning the gap. The germline gives CDR1 SNHLY, CDR2 FYNNEI. The CDR3 contains 14 residues.

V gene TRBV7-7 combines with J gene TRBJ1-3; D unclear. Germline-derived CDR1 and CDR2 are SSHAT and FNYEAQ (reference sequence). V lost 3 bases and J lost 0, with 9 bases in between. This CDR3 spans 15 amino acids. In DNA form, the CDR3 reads TGTGCCAGCAGCTTGGCCCCAGGCTCTGGAAACACCATATATTTT. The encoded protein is CASSLAPGSGNTIYF.

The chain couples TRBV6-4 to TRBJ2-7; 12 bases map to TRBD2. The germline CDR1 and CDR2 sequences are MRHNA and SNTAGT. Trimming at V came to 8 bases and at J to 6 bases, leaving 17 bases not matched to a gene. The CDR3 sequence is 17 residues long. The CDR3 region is CASLRSLRTSGECEQYF. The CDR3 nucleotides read TGTGCCAGCCTCCGATCCCTGCGGACTAGCGGGGAATGCGAGCAGTACTTC.

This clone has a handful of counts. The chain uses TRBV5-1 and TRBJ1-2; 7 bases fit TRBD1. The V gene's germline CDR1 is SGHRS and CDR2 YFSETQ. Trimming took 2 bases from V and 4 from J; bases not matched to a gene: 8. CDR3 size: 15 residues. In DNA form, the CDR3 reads TGCGCCAGCAGCTTTTCGACAGGGCAGGTCTATGGCTACACCTTC. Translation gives CASSFSTGQVYGYTF.

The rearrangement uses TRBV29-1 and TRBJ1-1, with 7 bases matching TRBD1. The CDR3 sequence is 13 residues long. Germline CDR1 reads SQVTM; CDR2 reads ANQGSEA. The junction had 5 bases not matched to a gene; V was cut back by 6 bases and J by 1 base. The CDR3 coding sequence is TGCAGCGTCCGCGGGACAGCGAACACTGAAGCTTTCTTT. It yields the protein CSVRGTANTEAFF.

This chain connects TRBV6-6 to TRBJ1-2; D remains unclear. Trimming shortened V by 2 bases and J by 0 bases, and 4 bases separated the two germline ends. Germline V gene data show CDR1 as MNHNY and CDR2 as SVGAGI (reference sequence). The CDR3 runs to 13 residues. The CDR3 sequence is CASSYQANYGYTF. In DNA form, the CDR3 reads TGTGCCAGCAGTTACCAGGCTAACTATGGCTACACCTTC.

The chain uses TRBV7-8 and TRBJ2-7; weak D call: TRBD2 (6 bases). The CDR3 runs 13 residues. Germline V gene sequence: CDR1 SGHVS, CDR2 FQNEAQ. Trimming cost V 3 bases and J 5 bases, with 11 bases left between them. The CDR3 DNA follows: TGTGCCAGCAGCTTCCCTGGGAGGAACGAGCAGTACTTC. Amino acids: CASSFPGRNEQYF. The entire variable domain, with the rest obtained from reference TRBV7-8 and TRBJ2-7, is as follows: GAGVSQSPRYKVAKRGQDVALRCDPISGHVSLFWYQQALGQGPEFLTYFQNEAQLDKSGLPSDRFFAERPEGSVSTLKIQRTQQEDSAVYLCASSFPGRNEQYFGPGTRLTVT.

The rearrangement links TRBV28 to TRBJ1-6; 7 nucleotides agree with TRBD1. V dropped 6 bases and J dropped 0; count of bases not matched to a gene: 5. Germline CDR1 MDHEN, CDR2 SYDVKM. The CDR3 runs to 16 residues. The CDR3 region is CASSAGGSSYNSPLHF. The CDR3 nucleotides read TGTGCCAGCAGCGCAGGGGGTAGCTCCTATAATTCACCCCTCCACTTT.

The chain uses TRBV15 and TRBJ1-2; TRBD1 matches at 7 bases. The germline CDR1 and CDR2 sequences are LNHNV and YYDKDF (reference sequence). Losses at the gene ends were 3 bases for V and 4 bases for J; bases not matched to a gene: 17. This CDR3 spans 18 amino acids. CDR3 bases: TGTGCCACCAGCAGGGGGGCCGGGACAGACACCACCCGCTATGGCTACACCTTC. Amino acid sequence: CATSRGAGTDTTRYGYTF.

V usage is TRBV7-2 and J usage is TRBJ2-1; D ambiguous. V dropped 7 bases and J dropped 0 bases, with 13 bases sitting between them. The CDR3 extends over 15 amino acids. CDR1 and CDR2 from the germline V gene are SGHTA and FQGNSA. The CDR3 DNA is TGTGCCAGCATTACGACTCCTAGCTCCTACAATGAGCAGTTCTTC. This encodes CASITTPSSYNEQFF. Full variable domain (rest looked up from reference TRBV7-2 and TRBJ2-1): GAGVSQSPSNKVTEKGKDVELRCDPISGHTALYWYRQSLGQGLEFLIYFQGNSAPDKSGLPSDRFSAERTGGSVSTLTIQRTQQEDSAVYLCASITTPSSYNEQFFGPGTRLTVL.

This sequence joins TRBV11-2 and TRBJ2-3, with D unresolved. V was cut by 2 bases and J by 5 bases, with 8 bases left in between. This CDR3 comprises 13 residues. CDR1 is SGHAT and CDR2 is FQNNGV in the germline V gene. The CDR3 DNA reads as TGTGCCAGCAGCTTAACTTCACTAGATACGCAGTATTTT. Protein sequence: CASSLTSLDTQYF.

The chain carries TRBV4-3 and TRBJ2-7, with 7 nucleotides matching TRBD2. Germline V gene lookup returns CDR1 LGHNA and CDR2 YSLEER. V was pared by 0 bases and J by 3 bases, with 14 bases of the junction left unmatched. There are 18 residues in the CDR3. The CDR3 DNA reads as TGCGCCAGCAGCCAAGAATGGACCGGGCTAGCGGACCTCTACGAGCAGTACTTC. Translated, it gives CASSQEWTGLADLYEQYF.

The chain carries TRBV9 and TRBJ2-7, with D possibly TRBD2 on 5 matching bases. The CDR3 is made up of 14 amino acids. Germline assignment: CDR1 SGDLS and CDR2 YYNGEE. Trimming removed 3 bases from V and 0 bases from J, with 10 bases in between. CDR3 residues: CASSATGSSYEQYF. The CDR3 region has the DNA TGTGCCAGCAGCGCGACGGGGAGCTCCTACGAGCAGTACTTC.

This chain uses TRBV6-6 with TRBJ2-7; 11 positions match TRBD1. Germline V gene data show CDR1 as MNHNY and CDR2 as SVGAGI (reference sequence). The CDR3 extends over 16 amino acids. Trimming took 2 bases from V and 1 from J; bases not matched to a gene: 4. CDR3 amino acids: CASSYDGTGGSYEQYF. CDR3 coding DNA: TGTGCCAGCAGTTACGACGGGACAGGGGGATCCTACGAGCAGTACTTC.

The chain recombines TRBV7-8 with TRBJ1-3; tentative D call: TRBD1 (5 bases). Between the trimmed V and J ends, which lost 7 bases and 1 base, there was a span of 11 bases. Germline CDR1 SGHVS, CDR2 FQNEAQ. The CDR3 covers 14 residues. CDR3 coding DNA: TGTGCCAGCACAAGACGGGGGTCTGGAAACACCATATATTTT. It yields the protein CASTRRGSGNTIYF.

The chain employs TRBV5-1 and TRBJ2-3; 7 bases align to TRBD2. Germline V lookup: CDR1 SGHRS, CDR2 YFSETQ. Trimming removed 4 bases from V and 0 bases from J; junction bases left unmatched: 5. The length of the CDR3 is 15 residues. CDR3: CASSRVGGSTDTQYF. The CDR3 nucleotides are TGCGCCAGCAGCCGGGTGGGGGGGAGCACAGATACGCAGTATTTT.

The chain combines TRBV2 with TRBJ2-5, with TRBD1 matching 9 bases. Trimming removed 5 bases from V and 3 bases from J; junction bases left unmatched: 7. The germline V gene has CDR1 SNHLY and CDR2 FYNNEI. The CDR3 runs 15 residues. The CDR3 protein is CASSTRTGEKETQYF. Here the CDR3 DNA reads TGTGCCAGCAGTACACGGACAGGGGAGAAAGAGACCCAGTACTTC.

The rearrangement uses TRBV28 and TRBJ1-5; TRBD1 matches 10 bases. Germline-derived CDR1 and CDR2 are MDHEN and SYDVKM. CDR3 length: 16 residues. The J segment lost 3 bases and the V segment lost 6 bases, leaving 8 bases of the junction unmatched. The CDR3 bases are TGTGCCAGCAGCTCCACGGACAGGGGGAACAATCAGCCCCAGCATTTT. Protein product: CASSSTDRGNNQPQHF.

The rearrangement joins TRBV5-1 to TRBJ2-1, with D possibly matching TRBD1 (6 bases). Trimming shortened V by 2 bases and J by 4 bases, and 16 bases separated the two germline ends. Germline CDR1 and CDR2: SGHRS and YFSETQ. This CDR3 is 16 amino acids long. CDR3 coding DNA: TGCGCCAGCAGCTTAGATGGACAGAGTCTGTACAATGAGCAGTTCTTC. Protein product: CASSLDGQSLYNEQFF.

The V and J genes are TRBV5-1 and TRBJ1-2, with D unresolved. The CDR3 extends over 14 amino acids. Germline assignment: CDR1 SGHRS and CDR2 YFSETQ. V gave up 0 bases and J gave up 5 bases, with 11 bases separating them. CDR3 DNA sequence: TGCGCCAGCAGCTTGGCCCCCACAGTGTATGGCTACACCTTC. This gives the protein CASSLAPTVYGYTF.

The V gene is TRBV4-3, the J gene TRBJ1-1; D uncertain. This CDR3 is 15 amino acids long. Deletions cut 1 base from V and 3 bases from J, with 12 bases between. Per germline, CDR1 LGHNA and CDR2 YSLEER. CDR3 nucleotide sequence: TGCGCCAGCAGCCAAGTTCTGTTTATCGACACTGAAGCTTTCTTT. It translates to CASSQVLFIDTEAFF.

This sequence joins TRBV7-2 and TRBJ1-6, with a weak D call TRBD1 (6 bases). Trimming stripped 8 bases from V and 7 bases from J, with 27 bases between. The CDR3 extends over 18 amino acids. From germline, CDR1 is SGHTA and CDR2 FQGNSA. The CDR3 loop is CASRGGEKGLLGNSPLHF. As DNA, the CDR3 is TGTGCCAGCCGAGGGGGGGAAAAGGGGCTCTTGGGCAATTCACCCCTCCACTTT.

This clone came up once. The CDR3: CSASRGPEQYF. CDR3 sequence (DNA): TGCAGTGCTAGCAGGGGACCCGAGCAGTACTTC. V and J are TRBV20-1 and TRBJ2-7; D possibly corresponds to TRBD1 (6 bases). The germline V and J ends were trimmed by 3 bases and 6 bases, with 9 bases remaining between them. CDR3 length: 11 amino acids. Germline V gives CDR1 DFQATT, CDR2 SNEGSKA (reference sequence).

CDR3 bases: TGTGCCAGCAGCTTAGCGCAGGCAGGGTCGATTGGCTACACCTTC. Protein sequence: CASSLAQAGSIGYTF. The gene calls are TRBV7-9 and TRBJ1-2; weak D call: TRBD1 (5 bases). The CDR3 is 15 residues long. Looked up from germline, CDR1 is SEHNR and CDR2 is FQNEAQ (reference sequence). Trimming pared 0 bases from V and 7 bases from J, leaving 15 bases between.

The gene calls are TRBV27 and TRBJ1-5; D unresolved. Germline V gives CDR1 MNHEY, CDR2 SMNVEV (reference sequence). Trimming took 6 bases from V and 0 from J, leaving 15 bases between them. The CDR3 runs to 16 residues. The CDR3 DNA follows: TGTGCCAGCAGCCCCCTGGCAGGAAATAGCAATCAGCCCCAGCATTTT. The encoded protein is CASSPLAGNSNQPQHF.

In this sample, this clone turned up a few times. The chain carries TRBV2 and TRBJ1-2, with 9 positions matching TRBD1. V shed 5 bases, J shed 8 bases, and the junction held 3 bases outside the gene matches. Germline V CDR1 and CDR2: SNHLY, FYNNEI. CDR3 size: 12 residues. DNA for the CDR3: TGTGCCAGCAGTAGGGACAGGGACGGCTACACCTTC. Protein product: CASSRDRDGYTF.

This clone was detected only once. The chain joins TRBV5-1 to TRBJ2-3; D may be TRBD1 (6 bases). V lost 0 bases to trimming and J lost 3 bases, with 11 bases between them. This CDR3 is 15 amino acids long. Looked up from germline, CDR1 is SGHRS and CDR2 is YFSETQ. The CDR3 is CASSLARGHTDTQYF. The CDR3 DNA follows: TGCGCCAGCAGCTTGGCCAGGGGTCATACAGATACGCAGTATTTT.

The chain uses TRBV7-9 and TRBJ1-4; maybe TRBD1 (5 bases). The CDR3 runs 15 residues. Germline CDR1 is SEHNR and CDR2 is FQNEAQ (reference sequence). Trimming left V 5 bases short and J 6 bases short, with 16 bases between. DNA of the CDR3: TGTGCCAGCAGCCGATCAGGGCCAGTAGATGAAAAACTGTTTTTT. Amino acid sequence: CASSRSGPVDEKLFF. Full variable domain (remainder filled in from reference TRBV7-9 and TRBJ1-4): DTGVSQNPRHKITKRGQNVTFRCDPISEHNRLYWYRQTLGQGPEFLTYFQNEAQLEKSRLLSDRFSAERPKGSFSTLEIQRTEQGDSAMYLCASSRSGPVDEKLFFGSGTQLSVL.

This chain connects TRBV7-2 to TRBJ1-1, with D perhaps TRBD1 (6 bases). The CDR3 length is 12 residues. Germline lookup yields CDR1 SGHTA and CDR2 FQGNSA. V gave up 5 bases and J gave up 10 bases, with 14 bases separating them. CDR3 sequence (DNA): TGTGCCAGCAGCCAGGACAGAAAGCGAGCTTTCTTT. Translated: CASSQDRKRAFF.

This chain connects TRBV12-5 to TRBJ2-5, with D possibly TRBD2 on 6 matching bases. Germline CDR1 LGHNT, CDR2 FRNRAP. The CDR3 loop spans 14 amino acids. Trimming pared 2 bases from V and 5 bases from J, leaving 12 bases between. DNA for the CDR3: TGTGCTAGTGGTTTGATAGGGACTCCGGAGACCCAGTACTTC. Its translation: CASGLIGTPETQYF.